One and the same sample provided the 5 T cell receptor beta chains below, sequenced in a study of blood T cell repertoires in COVID-19. The data were produced by immunoSEQ multiplex PCR, yet TCRdb's version contains in-frame clones alone and is incomplete. The sample shows around 130,000 clones, around 86% of them seen only once. Specimen: PBMCs or T cells enriched from blood (not recorded which). The receptor source for this set is a man between 25 and 39 years old who had recovered from COVID-19.

This CDR3 is CASGLGPTGGTDTQYF. CDR3 bases: TGTGCTAGTGGTTTGGGACCTACAGGGGGCACAGATACGCAGTATTTT. V and J are TRBV12-5 and TRBJ2-3, with TRBD1 matching 7 bases. This CDR3 spans 16 amino acids. The germline gives CDR1 LGHNT, CDR2 FRNRAP. Unmatched junction bases numbered 5, after V lost 1 base and J lost 1 base.

This clone was seen a handful of times. The rearrangement links TRBV24-1 to TRBJ2-3; 7 bases are shared with TRBD2. CDR1 and CDR2 (germline): KGHDR, SFDVKD. The J segment lost 6 bases and the V segment lost 6 bases, leaving 5 bases of the junction unmatched. The CDR3 length is 13 residues. The CDR3 DNA follows: TGTGCCACCAGTACGCCCGGGGGGGATACGCAGTATTTT. It codes for CATSTPGGDTQYF.

The chain joins TRBV4-1 to TRBJ1-2, with D possibly being TRBD1 (5 bases). CDR3 length: 17 residues. Germline-derived CDR1 and CDR2 are MGHRA and YSYEKL. Trimming removed 1 base at V and 2 bases at J, with 17 bases between. The CDR3, as DNA: TGCGCCAGCAGCCAAGCTGGGGTACAGGCCATAAACTATGGCTACACCTTC. Translating gives CASSQAGVQAINYGYTF.

The chain has TRBV27 and TRBJ2-7; 9 bases line up with TRBD1. J lost 2 bases, V lost 3 bases, and 5 bases had no gene match. The CDR3 runs to 15 residues. CDR1 is MNHEY and CDR2 is SMNVEV in the germline V gene (reference sequence). For the CDR3, the DNA is TGTGCCAGCAGTTTCGACAGGGGGGCAACCTACGAGCAGTACTTC. This codes for CASSFDRGATYEQYF.

This chain joins TRBV4-1 and TRBJ1-2; TRBD1 is a possible D gene (5 bases). The CDR3 contains 15 residues. Germline V CDR1 and CDR2: MGHRA, YSYEKL. Trimming cost V 1 base and J 2 bases, with 11 bases left between them. The CDR3 DNA reads TGCGCCAGCAGCCAAGCGGGACGGGGGAACTATGGCTACACCTTC. Encoded protein: CASSQAGRGNYGYTF.